Listed here are 25 T cell receptor beta chains from one sample, sequenced in a study of cytomegalovirus exposure and HLA in healthy donors. This PCR relied on a set of 60 Vbeta primers and 13 Jbeta primers. Assay used: immunoSEQ multiplex PCR; TCRdb lists only in-frame clones, some missing. In the table there are fewer than 110,000 clones, around 73% of which are singletons. Sample: PBMCs. Receptors were obtained from a man between 25 and 39 years old in good health and CMV-seronegative.

The gene calls are TRBV6-1 and TRBJ1-4; 7 positions match TRBD1. CDR1 MNHNS and CDR2 SASEGT come from the germline V gene. The CDR3 is 14 residues long. V lost 7 bases to trimming and J lost 0 bases; unmatched junction nucleotides: 2. The CDR3 spells CASTQGATNEKLFF. The CDR3 nucleotides read TGTGCCAGCACCCAGGGGGCAACTAATGAAAAACTGTTTTTT.

The genes are TRBV19 and TRBJ2-1; the match to TRBD2 covers 13 bases. The CDR3 consists of 15 residues. Trimming at V came to 5 bases and at J to 6 bases, leaving 4 bases not matched to a gene. From germline, CDR1 is LNHDA and CDR2 SQIVND (reference sequence). The CDR3 DNA reads as TGTGCCAGTAGTCTCGGGACTAGCGGGACCAATGAGCAGTTCTTC. Its protein product is CASSLGTSGTNEQFF.

The V and J genes are TRBV7-3 and TRBJ2-1, with 9 bases lining up with TRBD2. This CDR3 is 15 amino acids long. The V segment lost 6 bases and the J segment 6 bases; nucleotides outside the gene matches: 9. Per the germline V gene, CDR1 is SGHTA and CDR2 is FQGTGA. The chain's CDR3 is CASRDERGALNEQFF. In nucleotides, the CDR3 is TGTGCCAGCAGGGATGAGCGGGGGGCCCTCAATGAGCAGTTCTTC.

This chain links TRBV28 with TRBJ2-7; a weak D match, TRBD1 (5 bases). Trimming removed 11 bases at V and 4 bases at J, with 9 bases between. Germline V CDR1 and CDR2: MDHEN, SYDVKM. The CDR3 is made up of 10 amino acids. In nucleotides, the CDR3 is TGTGCCGCCCAGGGTTACGAGCAGTACTTC. As protein: CAAQGYEQYF.

The rearrangement uses TRBV5-8 and TRBJ2-7, with TRBD2 as a possible D gene (5 bases). Germline V gene lookup returns CDR1 SGHTS and CDR2 YDEGEE. The CDR3 is made up of 17 amino acids. Trimming took 6 bases from V and 2 from J, leaving 24 bases between them. The CDR3 DNA reads TGTGCCAGCACCCATCGAGGTGGCGGAGGTAGCGCCTACGAGCAGTACTTC. The encoded protein is CASTHRGGGGSAYEQYF.

This chain connects TRBV4-1 to TRBJ2-2; D is perhaps TRBD2 (5 bases). CDR3 length: 18 residues. The germline V gene has CDR1 MGHRA and CDR2 YSYEKL. V lost 0 bases and J 6 bases, leaving 20 bases between the germline ends. The CDR3 DNA follows: TGCGCCAGCAGCCAAGAAAGGCTTCCGAGGGTATTTGCCGGGGAGCTGTTTTTT. This codes for CASSQERLPRVFAGELFF.

V usage is TRBV7-6 and J usage is TRBJ2-5; 7 bases fit TRBD1. V was pared by 5 bases and J by 5 bases, with 11 bases of the junction left unmatched. The CDR3 is 15 amino acids. Germline V lookup: CDR1 SGHVS, CDR2 FNYEAQ. For the CDR3, the DNA is TGTGCCAGCAGCCGAGACAGGGAAATGGGTGAGACCCAGTACTTC. Encoded protein: CASSRDREMGETQYF. The variable domain in full, with the rest retrieved from reference TRBV7-6 and TRBJ2-5, is GAGVSQSPRYKVTKRGQDVALRCDPISGHVSLYWYRQALGQGPEFLTYFNYEAQQDKSGLPNDRFSAERPEGSISTLTIQRTEQRDSAMYRCASSRDREMGETQYFGPGTRLLVL.

As DNA, the CDR3 is TGTGCCAGCAGCTTAGCCAGACATAGCAATCAGCCCCAGCATTTT. The encoded protein is CASSLARHSNQPQHF. This chain links TRBV7-8 with TRBJ1-5; no firm D call. Germline loops: CDR1 SGHVS, CDR2 FQNEAQ. There are 15 residues in the CDR3. Trimming shortened V by 0 bases and J by 0 bases, and 6 bases separated the two germline ends.

The J gene is TRBJ2-2, the V gene TRBV5-1, with D perhaps TRBD2 (6 bases). Trimming removed 3 bases from V and 4 bases from J, with 13 bases in between. This CDR3 has 15 amino acids. Germline assignment: CDR1 SGHRS and CDR2 YFSETQ. The CDR3 sequence is CASSSSVRGTGELFF. For the CDR3, the DNA is TGCGCCAGCAGCTCTAGCGTAAGGGGCACCGGGGAGCTGTTTTTT.

The chain carries TRBV9 and TRBJ2-1, with TRBD1 matching 7 bases. Germline V gene lookup returns CDR1 SGDLS and CDR2 YYNGEE. V shed 4 bases and J 5 bases; nucleotides not matched to a gene: 9. This CDR3 comprises 15 residues. CDR3 amino acids: CASSLRPGTDNEQFF. The CDR3 DNA follows: TGTGCCAGCAGCTTACGCCCTGGGACAGACAATGAGCAGTTCTTC.

This chain connects TRBV4-2 to TRBJ2-5, with 9 bases lining up with TRBD2. There are 19 residues in the CDR3. The trim removed 0 bases at V and 3 bases at J, leaving 14 bases unmatched. Germline V lookup: CDR1 LGHNA, CDR2 YNFKEQ. The CDR3 DNA is TGTGCCAGCAGCCAAGATCAAGGTATAGGCGGGAGGGCCGAAGAGACCCAGTACTTC. Translating it yields CASSQDQGIGGRAEETQYF.

The CDR3 DNA is TGTGCCAGCAGCACTGGGGGCGCCGGCAAAAACATTCAGTACTTC. Amino acids: CASSTGGAGKNIQYF. The V call is TRBV5-6, the J call TRBJ2-4; D possibly corresponds to TRBD1 (6 bases). CDR3 length equals 15 residues. The germline V gene has CDR1 SGHDT and CDR2 YYEEEE. V was trimmed by 4 bases and J by 3 bases, leaving 14 bases between them.

This chain uses TRBV5-1 with TRBJ2-1; 7 nucleotides match TRBD2. Per the germline V gene, CDR1 is SGHRS and CDR2 is YFSETQ. V dropped 0 bases and J dropped 7; count of bases not matched to a gene: 10. This CDR3 is 16 amino acids long. The CDR3 region has the DNA TGCGCCAGCAGCTTGGCGGGGAGGGGCTGGGGGAATGAGCAGTTCTTC. This encodes CASSLAGRGWGNEQFF.

The rearrangement uses TRBV10-3 and TRBJ2-7, with TRBD2 identical over 8 bases. The CDR3 has 14 amino acids. Germline V CDR1 and CDR2: ENHRY, SYGVKD. Trimming at V came to 4 bases and at J to 2 bases, leaving 4 bases not matched to a gene. Here the CDR3 DNA reads TGTGCCATCAGTGCGGGGGGGCAGGCCTACGAGCAGTACTTC. Translation gives CAISAGGQAYEQYF.

The chain has TRBV19 and TRBJ1-1, with 8 bases identical to TRBD1. The V gene's germline CDR1 is LNHDA and CDR2 SQIVND (reference sequence). Trimming cost V 6 bases and J 1 base; bases outside gene matches: 4. The length of the CDR3 is 14 residues. CDR3 DNA: TGTGCCAGTAGCTACGGGACAGGGAACACTGAAGCTTTCTTT. Translating it yields CASSYGTGNTEAFF.

The chain carries TRBV5-8 and TRBJ2-4, with D possibly being TRBD2 (5 bases). The germline V gene has CDR1 SGHTS and CDR2 YDEGEE. CDR3 length: 16 amino acids. V shed 3 bases and J shed 0 bases, with 13 bases lying between them. The CDR3 loop is CASSSGLALAKNIQYF. In DNA, the CDR3 is TGTGCCAGCAGCTCCGGACTGGCGCTAGCCAAAAACATTCAGTACTTC.

The genes are TRBV6-1 and TRBJ1-2; TRBD1 might be the D (5 bases). This CDR3 contains 14 residues. Trimming left V 6 bases short and J 1 base short, with 12 bases between. Germline CDR1 reads MNHNS; CDR2 reads SASEGT. The CDR3 DNA follows: TGTGCCAGCAGCAGACAGCCAAATAACTATGGCTACACCTTC. Amino acids: CASSRQPNNYGYTF.

This clone was detected a few times. This sequence joins TRBV28 and TRBJ2-1, with D perhaps matching TRBD2 (6 bases). CDR3 length: 16 amino acids. V was shortened by 5 bases and J by 6 bases, with 20 bases between the two germline ends. The germline V gene encodes CDR1 MDHEN and CDR2 SYDVKM. For the CDR3, the DNA is TGTGCCAGCAGTCCGATTTTAACGGAGGAGGGCAATGAGCAGTTCTTC. It codes for CASSPILTEEGNEQFF.

For this clone: A junction end diverges from the germline sequence, so it may reflect a read error. CDR3 loop: CASSLTSGSIDTQYF. CDR3 sequence (DNA): TGCGCCAGCAGCTTGACTAGCGGGAGCATAGATACGCAGTATTTT. V usage is TRBV5-1 and J usage is TRBJ2-3; TRBD2 matches 11 bases. The CDR3 spans 15 residues. CDR1 is SGHRS and CDR2 is YFSETQ in the germline V gene.

This clone appeared a few times. This chain connects TRBV5-6 to TRBJ1-1, with 7 bases lining up with TRBD1. Germline V CDR1 and CDR2: SGHDT, YYEEEE. V lost 3 bases, J lost 2 bases, and 10 bases stayed unmatched. The length of the CDR3 is 16 residues. CDR3 residues: CASSYLMGQINTEAFF. The DNA for the CDR3 is TGTGCCAGCAGCTACTTAATGGGACAGATTAACACTGAAGCTTTCTTT. Supplemented by reference TRBV5-6 and TRBJ1-1, the full variable domain reads DAGVTQSPTHLIKTRGQQVTLRCSPKSGHDTVSWYQQALGQGPQFIFQYYEEEERQRGNFPDRFSGHQFPNYSSELNVNALLLGDSALYLCASSYLMGQINTEAFFGQGTRLTVV.

CDR3 DNA sequence: TGTGCCAGCAGCTTAGGGCCCGAAAAACTGTTTTTT. It yields the protein CASSLGPEKLFF. The V gene is TRBV7-2, the J gene TRBJ1-4, with D unclear. Trimming removed 1 base from V and 8 bases from J, with 5 bases in between. The CDR3 is made up of 12 amino acids. Germline CDR1 reads SGHTA; CDR2 reads FQGNSA.

This clone was seen a single time. This rearrangement joins TRBV7-3 to TRBJ1-3; TRBD1 might be the D (5 bases). Germline CDR1 SGHTA, CDR2 FQGTGA. The CDR3 length is 15 residues. V lost 5 bases to trimming and J lost 2 bases, with 13 bases between them. The CDR3 DNA reads as TGTGCCAGCAGCCCAGGAGGGACCCCTGGAAACACCATATATTTT. Translating gives CASSPGGTPGNTIYF.

CDR3 sequence (DNA): TGTGCCAGCAGCCGCCGGGGACAGGGGGCAGCGTCCGAAGCTTTCTTT. Its translation: CASSRRGQGAASEAFF. The chain links TRBV14 to TRBJ1-1, with TRBD1 matching over 12 bases. The germline gives CDR1 SGHDN, CDR2 FVKESK. The CDR3 runs to 16 residues. With 4 bases clipped from V and 8 bases from J, the junction kept 11 bases outside the gene matches.

CDR3 DNA: TGTGCCAGCAGTTTATCCCTGACTAGCGGGCCTTCCAATGAGCAGTTCTTC. Its translation: CASSLSLTSGPSNEQFF. The rearrangement links TRBV27 to TRBJ2-1; the match to TRBD2 covers 10 bases. The germline V gene has CDR1 MNHEY and CDR2 SMNVEV (reference sequence). The CDR3 has 17 residues. Germline trimming cut 0 bases from V and 6 bases from J; bases unmatched to any gene: 8.

The chain joins TRBV7-9 to TRBJ2-1; 9 bases align to TRBD1. CDR1 is SEHNR, CDR2 FQNEAQ, per germline (reference sequence). CDR3 length equals 14 residues. Germline trimming cut 5 bases from V and 9 bases from J; bases unmatched to any gene: 8. This CDR3 is CASSPGTGPGEQFF. CDR3 coding DNA: TGTGCCAGCAGCCCCGGGACAGGGCCAGGTGAGCAGTTCTTC.